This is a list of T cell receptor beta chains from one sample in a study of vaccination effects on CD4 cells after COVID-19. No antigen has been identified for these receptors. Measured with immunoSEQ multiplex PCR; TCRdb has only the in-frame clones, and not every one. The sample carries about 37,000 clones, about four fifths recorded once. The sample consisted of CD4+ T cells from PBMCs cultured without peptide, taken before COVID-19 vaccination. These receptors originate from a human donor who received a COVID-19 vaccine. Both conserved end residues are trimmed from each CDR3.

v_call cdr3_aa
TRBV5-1 ASRPITRSLQF
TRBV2 ASSRGQGLDKAF
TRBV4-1 ASSPRRQGAAGELF
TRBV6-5 ASSPGRGYGYT
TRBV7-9 ASSLVGAGRETQY
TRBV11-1 ASSLIGPRGYNEQF
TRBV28 ASSFTAQPQH
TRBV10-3 AISVLGQGDTGELF
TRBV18 ASSPNKGGDTQY
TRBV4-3 ASSQRGAGTEAF
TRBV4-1 ASSQAAYSGTEAF
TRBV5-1 ASSFDYSGNTIY
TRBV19 ASKVGGQPQH
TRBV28 ASRTQSSGNTIY
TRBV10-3 AISDTGYYEQY
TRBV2 ASMEPWTVEQF
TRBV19 ASRRGSQPQH
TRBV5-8 ASSHGPRAADQPQH
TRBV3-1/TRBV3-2 ATRRSAGELF
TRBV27 ASSPLYDYGYT
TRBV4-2 ASSQDSAYEQY
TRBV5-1 ASSPKTVGLAADTQY
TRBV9 ASSRDRPESGNTIY
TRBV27 ASSLQGKNIQY
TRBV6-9 ASSFPGHRNTEAF
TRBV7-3 ASSLEGREQY
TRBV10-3 AISESVGGQANYGYT
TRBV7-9 ASSLAIGGYGAF
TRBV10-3 AISDPGAIYGYT
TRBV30 AWSVQVGGASGYT
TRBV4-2 ASSQDGQFSNQPQH
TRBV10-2 ASSPRGTEAF
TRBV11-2 ASRSSPTQY
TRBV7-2 ASSFMPSTDTQY
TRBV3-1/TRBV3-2 ASSRPGGAGGEAF
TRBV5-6 ASSLDPTRTFEQY
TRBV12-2 ASRPLGCPTGDTQY
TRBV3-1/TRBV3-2 ASSLTDSYNSPLH
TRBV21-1 ASSPPSTGELF
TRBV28 ASRLQGIPYGYT
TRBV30 AWDRGRPPLH
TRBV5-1 ASSPRTGGNTEAF
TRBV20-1 SATGSTEAF
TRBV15 ATSRDEWDQPQH
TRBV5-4 ASSYDKGRADTIY
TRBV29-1 SVSQGGGNQPQH
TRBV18 ASSVYNEQF
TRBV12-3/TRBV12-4 ASSFGAGYEQY
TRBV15 ATSRDRHRTNYGYT
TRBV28 ASSLRGRSGYT
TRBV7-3 ASSPSLGGYNEQF
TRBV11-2 ASSGVRSSSGNTIY
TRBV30 AWTGDRVLWNTEAF
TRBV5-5 ASSLWISGNTIY
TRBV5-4 ASSLGQGWYYEQY
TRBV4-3 ASSQDSRGDIQY
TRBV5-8 ASSSPAQYNEQF
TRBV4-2 ASSQTGLAYTEAF
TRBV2 ASSARTGSGNTIY